This T cell receptor (beta chain) stems from a study of siplizumab effects on memory and regulatory T cells. The data were produced by immunoSEQ multiplex PCR, yet TCRdb's version contains in-frame clones alone and is incomplete. The profile shows tens of thousands of clones, about nine tenths of them singletons. On this clone itself: Its antigen is not identified.

Broader study findings: Siplizumab significantly brought down the alloreactive sequences that trace back to unstimulated CD4+ memory cells.

The CDR3 sequence is 15 residues long. Trimming took off 4 bases at V and 2 bases at J, with 14 bases between the two ends. Germline loops: CDR1 SGHTS, CDR2 YDEGEE. The clonotype comes from a human donor in good health. The chain couples TRBV5-8 to TRBJ2-3; D is undetermined. The sample comprised Tregs sorted from blood. CDR3 sequence reads: CASSLKARSTDTQYF. CDR3 DNA sequence: TGTGCCAGCAGCCTAAAGGCCCGCTCCACAGATACGCAGTATTTT.